Sequencing of this T cell receptor (beta chain) was carried out in a study of control samples from healthy donors and cancer patients. Germline lookup yields CDR1 SGHRS and CDR2 YFSETQ. V lost 2 bases, J lost 3 bases, and 8 bases lay in between. The CDR3 extends over 13 amino acids. This clone was recorded once. Sequencing used immunoSEQ multiplex PCR; TCRdb keeps in-frame clones, though not all of them. The sample consists of approximately 150,000 clones, around 92% of them appearing once. Material for sequencing was blood. This TCR derives from a woman aged 40 to 50 in good health. The genes are TRBV5-1 and TRBJ1-1; no definite D call. The CDR3 reads CASSLQLYTEAFF. Here the CDR3 DNA reads TGCGCCAGCAGCTTACAGCTCTACACTGAAGCTTTCTTT.